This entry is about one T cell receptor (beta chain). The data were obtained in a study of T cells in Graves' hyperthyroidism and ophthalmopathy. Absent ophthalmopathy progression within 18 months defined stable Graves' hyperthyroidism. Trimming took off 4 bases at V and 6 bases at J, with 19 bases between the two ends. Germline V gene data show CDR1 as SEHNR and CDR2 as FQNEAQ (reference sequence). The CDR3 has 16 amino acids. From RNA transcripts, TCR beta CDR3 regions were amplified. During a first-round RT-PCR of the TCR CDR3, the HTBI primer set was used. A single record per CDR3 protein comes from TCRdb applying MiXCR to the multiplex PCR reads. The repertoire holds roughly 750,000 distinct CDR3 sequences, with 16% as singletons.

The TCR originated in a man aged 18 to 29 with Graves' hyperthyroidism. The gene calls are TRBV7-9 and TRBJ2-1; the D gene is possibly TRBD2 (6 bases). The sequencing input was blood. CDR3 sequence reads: CASSWRVGSGVNEQFF. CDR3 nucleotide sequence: TGTGCCAGCAGCTGGAGAGTCGGGAGTGGGGTCAATGAGCAGTTCTTC.